This T cell receptor beta chain was sequenced in a study of cytomegalovirus exposure and HLA in healthy donors. PCR employed 60 Vbeta and 13 Jbeta primers. Some clones are missing from TCRdb's copy, which holds only in-frame ones; the method was immunoSEQ multiplex PCR. The data show a few hundred thousand clones, with more than 80% seen just once and 2.5% to 3.5% held by the top ten. Trimming shortened V by 3 bases and J by 11 bases, and 17 bases separated the two germline ends. Germline CDR1 reads SNHLY; CDR2 reads FYNNEI. This CDR3 region has 15 residues. The receptor comes from a man aged 25-45 years in good health and CMV-seronegative. The chain has TRBV2 and TRBJ1-6, with TRBD1 as a possible D gene (5 bases). Input material: PBMCs. The chain's CDR3 is CASSELDSYQPPLHF. CDR3 DNA: TGTGCCAGCAGTGAGCTCGACAGCTACCAACCACCCCTCCACTTT.